This T cell receptor (beta chain) emerged from a study of OX40 agonist ivuxolimab in advanced cancers. Context from the whole study: Ivuxolimab was an agonistic, fully human IgG2 monoclonal antibody directed against OX40 (CD134), a costimulatory receptor. Peripheral TCRbeta sequencing aimed to test whether ivuxolimab altered TCR sequence diversity and caused clonal T-cell expansion. Patients were allowed to have had prior anti-PD-1, anti-PD-L1 or anti-CTLA-4 therapy, and 30% to 40% of the dose-escalation patients had been treated with checkpoint inhibitors. Partial responses were achieved by three dose-escalation patients, of whom one had hepatocellular carcinoma and two had cutaneous melanoma. The dose-escalation cohort was roughly 80% male with a mean age of roughly 60 years, ranging from about 23 to 85. Of the 50 to 55 dose-escalation patients, hepatocellular carcinoma was present in some 19, melanoma in around 15, renal cell carcinoma in 9 and head and neck cancer in 9. The paper describes the monotherapy dose-escalation part (N of about 52 patients) of the phase I trial of ivuxolimab. Intravenous ivuxolimab was administered to patients every 2 weeks at six dose levels: 0.01, 0.1, 0.3, 1.5, 3 and 10 mg/kg. Results the study describes overall, beyond this receptor: In partial responders in the 0.1-3.0 mg/kg groups, normalized peripheral clonal expansion was found to be among the lowest, especially among CD8+ T cells. Antigen specificity was not determined for the clonally expanded peripheral T cells. At doses of 0.1 to 3.0 mg/kg, clonal expansion of both CD4+ and CD8+ blood T cells was observed from baseline to week 6. Low levels of normalized T-cell clonal expansion were also seen in some patients who did not respond. On average, CD8+ T cells showed more expanded clones than CD4+ T cells after ivuxolimab.

Genomic DNA was isolated from the sorted cells so that the TCRbeta CDR3 region could be sequenced. The immunoSEQ Assay was used for sequencing of TCRbeta CDR3 regions. What TCRdb holds here is the immuneACCESS table cut down to in-frame rearrangements. Part of the clones is not present; checked against another copy, under half of the missing clones reflect an unresolved V gene, and the others are unexplained. In all, the sample holds approximately 48,000 clones, and about 80% of those were seen once. Under 5% of the sample goes to the ten largest clones. Patients with a history of autoimmune disease or receiving systemic immunosuppression were excluded from the trial. Peripheral blood for TCR sequencing was collected from all dose cohorts at baseline, on cycle 4 day 1, and on cycle 7 day 1. The samples were taken from a phase I, first-in-human, multicenter, open-label dose-escalation trial of ivuxolimab. Adults with locally advanced or metastatic melanoma, renal cell, hepatocellular, or head and neck squamous cell carcinoma were enrolled in the trial. Before TCR sequencing, CD4+ T cells and CD8+ T cells were sorted from peripheral blood as separate populations.

Trimming takes 2 bases off V and 2 bases off J; junction bases not matched to a gene: 8. Reading the germline V gene (reference sequence) gives CDR1 SEHNR and CDR2 FQNEAQ. Its CDR3 holds 18 amino acids, cysteine through phenylalanine. CDR3 DNA is the only sequence kept; it has 54 bases, read in frame from the first base. Of note for this clone: It has no known antigen specificity. Qualities for individual bases were not recorded, and no much larger clone is one base off.

Recombination connected TRBV7-9 to TRBJ2-6; the central 8 bases match TRBD1. Here the sequenced sample was CD4+ or CD8+ T cells sorted from blood, taken in a trial of the OX40 agonist ivuxolimab. The sequence derives from an adult with an advanced solid tumor such as melanoma, head and neck, liver or kidney cancer. Read as DNA, the sequence is TGTGCCAGCAGCTTATTCGGGCAGGGGGCCCCTGGGGCCAACGTCCTGACTTTC. Its amino acids are CASSLFGQGAPGANVLTF.